These T cell receptor beta chains were read from a single sample in a study of T-cell reconstitution after alpha-beta-depleted transplantation in children. MiXCR, run by TCRdb on the PCR reads, gives a single entry per CDR3 protein. The repertoire has a few hundred thousand distinct CDR3 sequences, about 14% of them found once; the top ten carry 4.3%. Sequences were derived from PBMCs, sampled from the stem cell graft. The source of these receptors is a human donor who donated a stem cell graft to a child with Fanconi anemia. Each CDR3 is given with its conserved first and last residue. The order of the fields is CDR3 protein, CDR3 DNA, J gene, V gene, clone size, D gene. D genes are given only for firm matches. Size is omitted from some rows. Given values are once, few, many or a class for expanded clones.

CDR3: CASSLGGTGDTEAFF
DNA: TGCGCCAGCAGCTTGGGCGGGACAGGGGACACTGAAGCTTTCTTT
J: TRBJ1-1
V: TRBV5-1
size: many
D: TRBD1

CDR3: CASSLGSQRAFF
DNA: TGTGCCAGCAGCTTGGGATCGCAGCGGGCTTTCTTT
J: TRBJ1-1
V: TRBV7-8
size: few
D: -

CDR3: CASSADTWGGELFF
DNA: TGTGCCAGCAGCGCCGACACCTGGGGCGGGGAGCTGTTTTTT
J: TRBJ2-2
V: TRBV6-5
size: -
D: -

CDR3: CASSGGDIWPGELFF
DNA: TGTGCCAGCAGCGGTGGGGATATCTGGCCCGGGGAGCTGTTTTTT
J: TRBJ2-2
V: TRBV5-8
size: many
D: -

CDR3: CASSSRTGELFF
DNA: TGTGCCAGCAGTTCGCGGACCGGGGAGCTGTTTTTT
J: TRBJ2-2
V: TRBV2
size: many
D: -

CDR3: CASSVDLPNTGELFF
DNA: TGTGCCAGCAGCGTAGATCTCCCTAACACCGGGGAGCTGTTTTTT
J: TRBJ2-2
V: TRBV9
size: many
D: -

CDR3: CASTGTGLNTEAFF
DNA: TGTGCCAGCACGGGGACGGGACTGAACACTGAAGCTTTCTTT
J: TRBJ1-1
V: TRBV5-5
size: few
D: -

CDR3: CASSQFSGYEQYF
DNA: TGCGCCAGCAGCCAATTTAGCGGCTACGAGCAGTACTTC
J: TRBJ2-7
V: TRBV4-3
size: -
D: -

CDR3: CASSQNQLAGVGEQYF
DNA: TGCGCCAGCAGCCAAAACCAACTAGCGGGGGTTGGTGAGCAGTACTTC
J: TRBJ2-7
V: TRBV4-3
size: few
D: TRBD2

CDR3: CASSFRGFREETQYF
DNA: TGCGCCAGCAGCTTCAGGGGATTTCGGGAAGAGACCCAGTACTTC
J: TRBJ2-5
V: TRBV5-1
size: -
D: -

CDR3: CASSQGRGDFYNEQFF
DNA: TGCGCCAGCAGCCAGGGCCGCGGGGACTTCTACAATGAGCAGTTCTTC
J: TRBJ2-1
V: TRBV4-3
size: many
D: -

CDR3: CASSLQGVVSTEAFF
DNA: TGCGCCAGCAGCTTACAGGGGGTAGTTAGCACTGAAGCTTTCTTT
J: TRBJ1-1
V: TRBV5-1
size: -
D: TRBD1

CDR3: CASSRRTLSYEQYF
DNA: TGTGCCAGCAGCCGAAGGACCCTCTCCTACGAGCAGTACTTC
J: TRBJ2-7
V: TRBV5-5
size: -
D: -